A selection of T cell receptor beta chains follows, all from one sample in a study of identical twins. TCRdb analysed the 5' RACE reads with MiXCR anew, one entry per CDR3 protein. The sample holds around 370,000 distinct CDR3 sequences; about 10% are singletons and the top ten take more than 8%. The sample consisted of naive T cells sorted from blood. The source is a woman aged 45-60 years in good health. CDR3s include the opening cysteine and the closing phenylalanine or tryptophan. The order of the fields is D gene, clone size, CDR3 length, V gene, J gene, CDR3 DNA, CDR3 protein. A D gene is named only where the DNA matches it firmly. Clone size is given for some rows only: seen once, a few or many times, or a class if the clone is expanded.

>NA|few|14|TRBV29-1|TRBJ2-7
TGCAGCGTTGTCTTTGACTCCCACCCCTACGAGCAGTACTTC
CSVVFDSHPYEQYF
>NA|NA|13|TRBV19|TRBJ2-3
TGTGCCAGTAGGGACGCCCTAACAGATACGCAGTATTTT
CASRDALTDTQYF
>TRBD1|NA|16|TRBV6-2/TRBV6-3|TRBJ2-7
TGTGCCAGCAGTCAGGGGGCGGCCACCCTACGCTACGAGCAGTACTTC
CASSQGAATLRYEQYF
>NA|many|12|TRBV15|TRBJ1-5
TGTGCCACCAGCAGAGACTATCAGCCCCAGCATTTT
CATSRDYQPQHF
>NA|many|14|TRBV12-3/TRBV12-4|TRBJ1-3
TGTGCCAGCAGCCCCCTGAACTCTGGAAACACCATATATTTT
CASSPLNSGNTIYF
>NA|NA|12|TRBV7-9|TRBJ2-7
TGTGCCAGCAGCTTAATTAACTACGAGCAGTACTTC
CASSLINYEQYF
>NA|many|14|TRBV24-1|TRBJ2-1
TGTGCCACCAGTGATTTGTGGAGGGACAATGAGCAGTTCTTC
CATSDLWRDNEQFF
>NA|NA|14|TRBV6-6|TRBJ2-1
TGTGCCAGCACCGAGGGCGTATACTACAATGAGCAGTTCTTC
CASTEGVYYNEQFF
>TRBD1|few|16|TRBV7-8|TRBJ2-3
TGTGCCAGCAGCCCCAACCCCGGACAGGACACAGATACGCAGTATTTT
CASSPNPGQDTDTQYF
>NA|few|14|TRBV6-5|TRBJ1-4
TGTGCCAGCAGCCCCGGATCCGATAATGAAAAACTGTTTTTT
CASSPGSDNEKLFF
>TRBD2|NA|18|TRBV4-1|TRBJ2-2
TGCGCCAGCAGCCAACTCACGGGACTATTAAAAAACACCGGGGAGCTGTTTTTT
CASSQLTGLLKNTGELFF
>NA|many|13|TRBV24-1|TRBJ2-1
TGTGCCGGGACTGACCCGGGTTGGGATGAGCAGTTCTTC
CAGTDPGWDEQFF
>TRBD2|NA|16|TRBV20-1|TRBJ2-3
TGCAGTGCCACCCGTCGACTAGCGTCTAGCACAGATACGCAGTATTTT
CSATRRLASSTDTQYF
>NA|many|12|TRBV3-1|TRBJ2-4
TGTGCCAGCAGCCAAGGAGCCCACATTCAGTACTTC
CASSQGAHIQYF
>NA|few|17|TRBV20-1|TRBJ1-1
TGCAGTGCTAGAGATTCGTCCCCCTCCGGCCCCAACACTGAAGCTTTCTTT
CSARDSSPSGPNTEAFF